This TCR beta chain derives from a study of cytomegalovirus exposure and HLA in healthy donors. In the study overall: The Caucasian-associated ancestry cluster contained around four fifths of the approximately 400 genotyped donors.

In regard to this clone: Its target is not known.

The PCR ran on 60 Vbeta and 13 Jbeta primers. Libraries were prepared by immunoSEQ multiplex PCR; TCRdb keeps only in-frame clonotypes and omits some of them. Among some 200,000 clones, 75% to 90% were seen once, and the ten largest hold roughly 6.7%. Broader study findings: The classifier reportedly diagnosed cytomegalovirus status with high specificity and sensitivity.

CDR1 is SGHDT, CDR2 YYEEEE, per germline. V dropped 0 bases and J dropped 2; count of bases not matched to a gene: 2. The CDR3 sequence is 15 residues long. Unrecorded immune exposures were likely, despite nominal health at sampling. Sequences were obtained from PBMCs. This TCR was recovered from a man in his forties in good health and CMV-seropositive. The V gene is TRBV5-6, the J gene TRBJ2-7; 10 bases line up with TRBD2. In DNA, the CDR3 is TGTGCCAGCAGCTTGGGGACTAGCGGAACCTACGAGCAGTACTTC. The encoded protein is CASSLGTSGTYEQYF.